This T cell receptor (beta chain) is from a study of cytomegalovirus exposure and HLA in healthy donors. Study outcomes and limitations: As confirmed in vitro, a few CMV-associated chains were specific for CMV antigens. Reported results showed that the classifier diagnosed cytomegalovirus status with high specificity and sensitivity. The investigators catalogued 150 or so TCR beta chains as cytomegalovirus-associated.

With regard to this clone: Its matching antigen is unknown.

Clones were read by immunoSEQ multiplex PCR, and TCRdb kept only the in-frame ones, dropping some. The sample includes about 240,000 clones, 85% to 90% of them seen just once. The V gene's germline CDR1 is SGDLS and CDR2 YYNGEE. CDR3 length: 14 residues. V was cut by 4 bases and J by 10 bases, with 20 bases left in between. This receptor was identified in a man younger than 35 in good health and CMV-seronegative. The chain couples TRBV9 to TRBJ1-2, with D perhaps TRBD1 (6 bases). Sequencing was done on a sample of PBMCs. CDR3 sequence: CASSSPAGAFVYTF. For the CDR3, the DNA is TGTGCCAGCAGCTCCCCCGCAGGGGCTTTTGTCTACACCTTC.